A single sample gave rise to the 31 T cell receptor beta chains below, sequenced in a study of spatial heterogeneity in lung cancer. General study points: Counts of expanded intratumoral alpha and beta TCRs tracked tumor mutation counts.

Antigen specificity for these receptors is unknown. Each CDR3 protein gets one entry after TCRdb re-called the 5' RACE reads with MiXCR. The sample yields about 9,000 distinct CDR3 sequences, 5% to 6.5% seen once. Time point of the sample: sample taken at primary tumor resection. The material sequenced was lung tumor tissue, taken at surgery. The source is a male donor with early-stage non-small cell lung cancer.

The J gene is TRBJ2-3, the V gene TRBV12-3 or TRBV12-4; a possible D gene is TRBD1 (7 bases). CDR3 length equals 15 residues. Trimming left V 5 bases short and J 2 bases short, with 14 bases between. The CDR3 DNA is TGTGCCAGCAGTATAGGAGGGGGCCCCACAGATACGCAGTATTTT. Translated: CASSIGGGPTDTQYF.

This clonotype appeared many times. The chain carries TRBV5-1 and TRBJ2-2, with 7 positions matching TRBD1. The ends lost 4 bases at V and 3 bases at J; junction bases unmatched: 6. Looked up from germline, CDR1 is SGHRS and CDR2 is YFSETQ. The CDR3 has 15 amino acids. The CDR3 loop is CASSEQGLDTGELFF. The CDR3, as DNA: TGCGCCAGCAGCGAACAGGGGCTGGACACCGGGGAGCTGTTTTTT.

This clonotype has a handful of counts. This chain uses TRBV5-1 with TRBJ2-3; 7 bases fit TRBD2. This CDR3 contains 15 residues. J was trimmed by 3 bases and V by 0 bases; bases with no gene match: 4. CDR1 and CDR2 from the germline V gene are SGHRS and YFSETQ. The CDR3 DNA follows: TGCGCCAGCAGCTTGGGGCTAGCGGTAACAGATACGCAGTATTTT. Translating gives CASSLGLAVTDTQYF.

This clonotype is termed medium-sized. The chain links TRBV5-1 to TRBJ1-2; 8 bases align to TRBD1. J gave up 0 bases and V 5 bases, and 6 bases lay outside the gene matches. This CDR3 is 15 amino acids long. The germline V gene has CDR1 SGHRS and CDR2 YFSETQ. In nucleotides, the CDR3 is TGCGCCAGCAGTTCACAGGGGGAAGCTAACTATGGCTACACCTTC. The encoded protein is CASSSQGEANYGYTF.

The gene calls are TRBV5-6 and TRBJ1-2, with unresolved D. The CDR3 is made up of 16 amino acids. Deletions cut 0 bases from V and 3 bases from J, with 15 bases between. Germline CDR1 reads SGHDT; CDR2 reads YYEEEE. This CDR3 reads CASSLAGFTLDYGYTF. The CDR3, as DNA: TGTGCCAGCAGCTTGGCCGGATTTACTTTGGACTATGGCTACACCTTC.

In this sample, this clonotype turned up many times. The chain employs TRBV20-1 and TRBJ2-7; D unclear. Germline CDR1 reads DFQATT; CDR2 reads SNEGSKA (reference sequence). The V and J ends lost 3 bases and 2 bases respectively, with 14 bases between them. CDR3 length: 14 residues. CDR3 amino acids: CSASKGSLTYEQYF. The DNA of the CDR3 is TGCAGTGCTAGTAAGGGATCTCTGACCTACGAGCAGTACTTC.

This clonotype was recorded at least ten times. This chain links TRBV11-2 with TRBJ1-1; D gene unclear. Trimming took off 0 bases at V and 0 bases at J, with 2 bases between the two ends. CDR1 and CDR2 (germline): SGHAT, FQNNGV. The CDR3 is made up of 13 amino acids. The CDR3 nucleotides read TGTGCCAGCAGCTTAGAAATGAACACTGAAGCTTTCTTT. It codes for CASSLEMNTEAFF.

Many counts were recorded for this clonotype. V usage is TRBV5-1 and J usage is TRBJ2-2, with no clear D. Germline-derived CDR1 and CDR2 are SGHRS and YFSETQ. Trimming stripped 0 bases from V and 2 bases from J, with 8 bases between. The CDR3 contains 15 residues. CDR3 amino acids: CASSLDRPNTGELFF. In DNA, the CDR3 is TGCGCCAGCAGCTTGGACAGACCAAACACCGGGGAGCTGTTTTTT.

This clonotype was found many times. The chain recombines TRBV12-3 or TRBV12-4 with TRBJ1-5; unclear D gene. The CDR3 is 15 residues long. Deletions cut 2 bases from V and 4 bases from J, with 12 bases between. CDR3 protein: CASSLKGIGNQPQHF. The DNA for the CDR3 is TGTGCCAGCAGTTTAAAAGGGATCGGGAATCAGCCCCAGCATTTT.

Many counts were recorded for this clonotype. V is TRBV30 and J is TRBJ2-6, with D perhaps TRBD1 (6 bases). The V and J ends lost 2 bases and 4 bases respectively, with 9 bases between them. CDR3 size: 14 residues. CDR1 and CDR2 (germline): GTSNPN, SVGIG (reference sequence). CDR3 sequence: CAWSTGRGANVLTF. The CDR3 DNA reads as TGTGCCTGGAGTACAGGGAGAGGGGCCAACGTCCTGACTTTC.

In this sample, this clonotype turned up many times. The rearrangement links TRBV7-2 to TRBJ1-6; 8 nucleotides line up with TRBD1. Per germline, CDR1 SGHTA and CDR2 FQGNSA. The CDR3 runs 18 residues. With 3 bases clipped from V and 2 bases from J, the junction kept 9 bases outside the gene matches. CDR3 nucleotides: TGTGCCAGCAGCTTCTATATCGACAGGGGACCCTATAATTCACCCCTCCACTTT. Protein sequence: CASSFYIDRGPYNSPLHF.

J is TRBJ1-1 and V is TRBV24-1; D is unclear. The germline V gene encodes CDR1 KGHDR and CDR2 SFDVKD. V gave up 7 bases and J gave up 5 bases, with 7 bases separating them. The CDR3 spans 11 residues. CDR3 loop: CATRGDTEAFF. CDR3 DNA sequence: TGTGCCACCAGGGGCGATACTGAAGCTTTCTTT.

There are many counts of this clonotype. V is TRBV20-1 and J is TRBJ2-5; 7 bases line up with TRBD2. Germline V lookup: CDR1 DFQATT, CDR2 SNEGSKA (reference sequence). The CDR3 has 15 amino acids. Losses at the gene ends were 0 bases for V and 7 bases for J; bases not matched to a gene: 11. CDR3 DNA sequence: TGCAGTGCTAGAGATAGCGGGCTTTGGTCTGGGACCCAGTACTTC. This codes for CSARDSGLWSGTQYF.

By sample fraction, this clonotype is medium-sized (0.01 to 0.1%). The chain recombines TRBV4-2 with TRBJ1-6; 8 bases line up with TRBD1. With V trimmed by 6 bases and J by 6 bases, 7 bases remained unmatched. Looked up from germline, CDR1 is LGHNA and CDR2 is YNFKEQ. The CDR3 consists of 15 residues. The DNA for the CDR3 is TGTGCCAGCAGGCGCACAGGGGGTGGTAATTCACCCCTCCACTTT. Translated: CASRRTGGGNSPLHF.

Ten or more counts support this clonotype. In nucleotides, the CDR3 is TGTGCCAGCAGCTGGGCCGCCTACAATGAGCAGTTCTTC. Protein: CASSWAAYNEQFF. The chain links TRBV11-2 to TRBJ2-1; D not resolved. The CDR3 extends over 13 amino acids. Trimming took 4 bases from V and 2 from J, leaving 6 bases between them. Germline CDR1 reads SGHAT; CDR2 reads FQNNGV.

This clonotype was recorded at least ten times. The V gene is TRBV10-3, the J gene TRBJ1-5, with D perhaps matching TRBD1 (5 bases). The V and J ends lost 2 bases and 0 bases respectively, with 8 bases between them. CDR1 ENHRY and CDR2 SYGVKD come from the germline V gene. The CDR3 has 15 residues. CDR3 bases: TGTGCCATCAGTGAGACCAGGGATAGCAATCAGCCCCAGCATTTT. This encodes CAISETRDSNQPQHF.

This clonotype has ten or more counts. This chain connects TRBV12-3 or TRBV12-4 to TRBJ1-3; D remains ambiguous. The germline V and J ends were trimmed by 3 bases and 3 bases, with 3 bases remaining between them. This CDR3 is built from 12 residues. The CDR3 DNA follows: TGTGCCAGCAGTTTTTTTGGAAACACCATATATTTT. This translates into CASSFFGNTIYF.

This clonotype was observed at least ten times. The rearrangement uses TRBV18 and TRBJ1-1, with D perhaps matching TRBD1 (6 bases). Germline assignment: CDR1 KGHSH and CDR2 LQKENI. This CDR3 comprises 14 residues. The ends were cut back, 5 bases at V and 0 bases at J, with 10 bases in the middle. Here the CDR3 reads CASSTGKVNTEAFF. The CDR3 DNA is TGTGCCAGCTCAACAGGGAAGGTGAACACTGAAGCTTTCTTT.

There are many counts of this clonotype. This chain links TRBV5-1 with TRBJ1-1; no clear D. The CDR3 contains 14 residues. Trimming shortened V by 0 bases and J by 4 bases, and 10 bases separated the two germline ends. Per the germline V gene, CDR1 is SGHRS and CDR2 is YFSETQ. Here the CDR3 reads CASSLAQGGTEAFF. The CDR3 region has the DNA TGCGCCAGCAGCTTGGCCCAAGGTGGCACTGAAGCTTTCTTT.

A word on this clonotype: This could be a read error, since a much larger clone is one nucleotide away. V is TRBV19 and J is TRBJ2-6, with D perhaps matching TRBD2 (5 bases). Germline CDR1 reads LNHDA; CDR2 reads SQIVND (reference sequence). This CDR3 contains 19 residues. In DNA form, the CDR3 reads TGTGCCAGTGGTATATTATTCGACTATAGTTTAAAGGGGGCCAACGTCCTGACTTTC. Translation: CASGILFDYSLKGANVLTF.

In its sample, this clonotype ranks as medium-sized. The rearrangement links TRBV7-8 to TRBJ1-5; TRBD1 might be the D (6 bases). CDR3 size: 19 residues. Germline-derived CDR1 and CDR2 are SGHVS and FQNEAQ. Trimming shortened V by 5 bases and J by 4 bases, and 27 bases separated the two germline ends. In DNA, the CDR3 is TGTGCCAGCAGCGGTCCGGACAGTTCCCCAACGATACGAAATCAGCCCCAGCATTTT. Protein sequence: CASSGPDSSPTIRNQPQHF.

This clonotype was picked up a small number of times. The chain is built from TRBV30 and TRBJ2-2; no firm D call. The V and J ends lost 0 bases and 1 base respectively, with 3 bases between them. CDR3 size: 13 residues. Germline V gene lookup returns CDR1 GTSNPN and CDR2 SVGIG (reference sequence). The CDR3 DNA follows: TGTGCCTGGAGTGTAATGAACACCGGGGAGCTGTTTTTT. Its protein product is CAWSVMNTGELFF.

This clonotype was recorded at least ten times. This chain connects TRBV6-2 or TRBV6-3 to TRBJ1-1, with TRBD1 matching over 7 bases. Germline V gene lookup returns CDR1 MNHEY and CDR2 SVGEGT. CDR3 length: 16 residues. Trimming removed 6 bases from V and 3 bases from J; junction bases left unmatched: 13. In DNA form, the CDR3 reads TGTGCCAGCAGCCGCCCCCTGGGACAGAAAGACACTGAAGCTTTCTTT. Its protein product is CASSRPLGQKDTEAFF.

In its sample, this clonotype was seen many times. The chain combines TRBV5-1 with TRBJ2-7; D tentatively fits TRBD1 or TRBD2 (5 bases each). The CDR3 is 15 amino acids. The germline V gene encodes CDR1 SGHRS and CDR2 YFSETQ. Trimming cost V 0 bases and J 6 bases, with 16 bases left between them. The CDR3 DNA reads as TGCGCCAGCAGCTTGGGGGCCGGACTTGGGACCGAGCAGTACTTC. It specifies CASSLGAGLGTEQYF.

This clonotype occurred many times. This sequence joins TRBV7-9 and TRBJ2-5; possibly TRBD1 or TRBD2 for D (5 bases each). CDR3 size: 15 residues. Per germline, CDR1 SEHNR and CDR2 FQNEAQ (reference sequence). The V end lost 1 base, the J end lost 1 base, and 10 bases lay between the germline ends. The CDR3 bases are TGTGCCAGCAGCTTAGGTCGGGGCACCCAAGAGACCCAGTACTTC. Translation: CASSLGRGTQETQYF.

This clonotype was recorded at least ten times. The J gene is TRBJ2-1, the V gene TRBV13; 7 bases line up with TRBD1. This CDR3 has 12 amino acids. The germline V gene has CDR1 PRHDT and CDR2 FYEKMQ (reference sequence). The V gene end was trimmed by 10 bases and the J gene end by 4 bases; junction bases not matched to a gene: 4. The CDR3 DNA follows: TGTGCCATAACACAGGGGTACAATGAGCAGTTCTTC. Its translation is CAITQGYNEQFF.

This clonotype was found many times. At one end the junction does not follow the germline gene, possibly because of a read error. This rearrangement joins TRBV7-7 to TRBJ2-5, with D unclear. The CDR3 loop spans 17 amino acids. Per germline, CDR1 SSHAT and CDR2 FNYEAQ (reference sequence). This CDR3 reads CASSLGMGTSGRETQYF. The CDR3 nucleotides are TGTGCTAGCAGCTTAGGAATGGGAACCTCGGGTCGAGAGACCCAGTACTTC.

This clonotype was found many times. In nucleotides, the CDR3 is TGTGCCAGCAGTTGGGGCCCCACAGCAGCTTTCTTT. Its protein product is CASSWGPTAAFF. V gene TRBV6-2 or TRBV6-3 combines with J gene TRBJ1-1; tentative D call: TRBD1 (5 bases). The germline CDR1 and CDR2 sequences are MNHEY and SVGEGT. The CDR3 runs 12 residues. V was shortened by 4 bases and J by 10 bases, with 13 bases between the two germline ends.

This clonotype has just a few counts. V usage is TRBV18 and J usage is TRBJ2-3; 7 bases are shared with TRBD1. Germline V CDR1 and CDR2: KGHSH, LQKENI. The ends lost 1 base at V and 0 bases at J; junction bases unmatched: 1. CDR3 length: 15 amino acids. This CDR3 reads CASSPQGASTDTQYF. CDR3 DNA: TGTGCCAGCTCACCACAGGGGGCCAGCACAGATACGCAGTATTTT.

This clonotype has ten or more counts. The V call is TRBV27, the J call TRBJ2-7; 9 positions agree with TRBD2. There are 16 residues in the CDR3. Trimming cost V 3 bases and J 2 bases; bases outside gene matches: 8. Germline CDR1 is MNHEY and CDR2 is SMNVEV (reference sequence). CDR3 sequence reads: CASSFGGTSGPYEQYF. Written as DNA, the CDR3 is TGTGCCAGCAGTTTCGGGGGTACTAGCGGGCCCTACGAGCAGTACTTC.

This clonotype ranks as medium-sized. The chain combines TRBV11-2 with TRBJ1-2, with unresolved D. The CDR3 is made up of 11 amino acids. Looked up from germline, CDR1 is SGHAT and CDR2 is FQNNGV. The V and J ends lost 5 bases and 6 bases respectively, with 7 bases between them. CDR3 sequence (DNA): TGTGCCAGCAGCGCCCTAGATGGCTACACCTTC. Residues: CASSALDGYTF.